The 12 T cell receptor beta chains below were found in one sample sequenced in a study of cytomegalovirus exposure and HLA in healthy donors. Use of 60 Vbeta and 13 Jbeta primers characterized the PCR. TCRdb's copy holds only in-frame clones and misses some; the assay was immunoSEQ multiplex PCR. The table lists about 160,000 clones, around 80% of them singletons. The sample consisted of PBMCs. These TCRs come from a woman aged 25 to 39 in good health and CMV-seropositive.

This clone was detected once. V is TRBV9 and J is TRBJ1-6; no clear D gene. There are 16 residues in the CDR3. Deletions cut 7 bases from V and 2 bases from J, with 16 bases between. Germline V gene sequence: CDR1 SGDLS, CDR2 YYNGEE. In DNA form, the CDR3 reads TGTGCCAGCGATAAAGGCGGGAGTACCTATAATTCACCCCTCCACTTT. Translating it yields CASDKGGSTYNSPLHF.

This clone has a single count. This chain links TRBV2 with TRBJ2-3; perhaps TRBD2 as D (5 bases). Germline V lookup: CDR1 SNHLY, CDR2 FYNNEI. CDR3 length equals 15 residues. V was cut by 7 bases and J by 2 bases, with 16 bases left in between. The CDR3 region is CASTWRSVATDTQYF. In nucleotides, the CDR3 is TGTGCCAGCACCTGGAGGAGCGTAGCCACAGATACGCAGTATTTT.

The chain carries TRBV7-2 and TRBJ2-7, with D tentatively TRBD2 (5 bases). The germline V gene has CDR1 SGHTA and CDR2 FQGNSA. The CDR3 consists of 13 residues. With 4 bases removed from V and 4 bases from J, the gap between germline ends came to 11 bases. CDR3 protein: CASSSLAGYEQYF. The CDR3 region has the DNA TGTGCCAGCAGCTCCTTGGCGGGTTACGAGCAGTACTTC.

This clone was observed once. V is TRBV5-6 and J is TRBJ1-6, with D perhaps matching TRBD1 (6 bases). The CDR3 is 17 amino acids. V was pared by 1 base and J by 0 bases, with 11 bases between. Germline lookup yields CDR1 SGHDT and CDR2 YYEEEE. The CDR3 loop reads CASSLWGLSSYNSPLHF. CDR3 nucleotides: TGTGCCAGCAGCTTGTGGGGGCTGAGCTCCTATAATTCACCCCTCCACTTT.

The chain carries TRBV7-9 and TRBJ1-1; D is uncertain. Germline loops: CDR1 SEHNR, CDR2 FQNEAQ (reference sequence). The CDR3 is 13 residues long. The ends were cut back, 1 base at V and 4 bases at J, with 7 bases in the middle. Here the CDR3 reads CASSLDISTEAFF. The CDR3 region has the DNA TGTGCCAGCAGCTTAGACATCAGCACTGAAGCTTTCTTT.

J is TRBJ1-4 and V is TRBV19, with no clear D. The germline gives CDR1 LNHDA, CDR2 SQIVND (reference sequence). The CDR3 consists of 13 residues. V lost 3 bases to trimming and J lost 8 bases, with 10 bases between them. CDR3 sequence reads: CASSIAVQEKLFF. In nucleotides, the CDR3 is TGTGCCAGTAGTATTGCGGTTCAGGAAAAACTGTTTTTT.

The chain combines TRBV27 with TRBJ1-5, with 11 bases matching TRBD1. Germline values: CDR1 MNHEY, CDR2 SMNVEV (reference sequence). The CDR3 is 13 residues long. The J segment lost 9 bases and the V segment lost 6 bases, leaving 4 bases of the junction unmatched. The CDR3 bases are TGTGCCAGCAGGGGGACAGGGGGTCGGCCCCAGCATTTT. It is translated as CASRGTGGRPQHF.

This chain joins TRBV5-5 and TRBJ2-3; 8 nucleotides line up with TRBD2. The CDR3 contains 14 residues. Per the germline V gene, CDR1 is SGHKS and CDR2 is YYEKEE (reference sequence). V gave up 8 bases and J gave up 8 bases; unmatched junction bases: 13. The DNA of the CDR3 is TGTGCCAGTTTCACGGGGGGGCCCCCGGGTACGCAGTATTTT. It translates to CASFTGGPPGTQYF.

In regard to this clone: Other DNA sequences in this sample translate to the same CDR3. This chain connects TRBV6-5 to TRBJ2-3; maybe TRBD2 (5 bases). CDR1 and CDR2 from the germline V gene are MNHEY and SVGAGI. The V end was cut by 0 bases, the J end by 4 bases, with 11 bases between. There are 15 residues in the CDR3. The CDR3 coding sequence is TGTGCCAGCAGTTACTCCGGTCTAGCTGCAGATACGCAGTATTTT. Protein product: CASSYSGLAADTQYF.

The rearrangement uses TRBV18 and TRBJ2-1; maybe TRBD1 (5 bases). This CDR3 region has 13 residues. The V gene lost 2 bases and the J gene lost 4 bases, with 6 bases spanning the gap. Germline CDR1 is KGHSH and CDR2 is LQKENI. The DNA of the CDR3 is TGTGCCAGCTCACCAGACAGATACAATGAGCAGTTCTTC. It yields the protein CASSPDRYNEQFF. Drawing the rest from reference TRBV18 and TRBJ2-1, the complete variable domain is NAGVMQNPRHLVRRRGQEARLRCSPMKGHSHVYWYRQLPEEGLKFMVYLQKENIIDESGMPKERFSAEFPKEGPSILRIQQVVRGDSAAYFCASSPDRYNEQFFGPGTRLTVL.

This chain uses TRBV9 with TRBJ1-6; 8 bases align to TRBD1. V lost 3 bases to trimming and J lost 10 bases; unmatched junction nucleotides: 12. The germline V gene encodes CDR1 SGDLS and CDR2 YYNGEE. This CDR3 spans 16 amino acids. DNA for the CDR3: TGTGCCAGCAGCGGACGGACAGGGAAAGGTAACTCACCCCTCCACTTT. It translates to CASSGRTGKGNSPLHF.

The chain links TRBV2 to TRBJ1-1; 7 bases map to TRBD1. The junction had 7 bases not matched to a gene; V was cut back by 7 bases and J by 5 bases. CDR3 length equals 13 residues. Germline V gene sequence: CDR1 SNHLY, CDR2 FYNNEI. CDR3 in amino acids: CASIEGARTEAFF. CDR3 in DNA: TGTGCCAGCATAGAGGGGGCTCGGACTGAAGCTTTCTTT. The complete variable domain, with remaining parts taken from reference TRBV2 and TRBJ1-1, reads EPEVTQTPSHQVTQMGQEVILRCVPISNHLYFYWYRQILGQKVEFLVSFYNNEISEKSEIFDDQFSVERPDGSNFTLKIRSTKLEDSAMYFCASIEGARTEAFFGQGTRLTVV.